The source of this T cell receptor beta chain is a study of memory CD4+ T cells and cytomegalovirus serostatus. The V gene's germline CDR1 is MNHNS and CDR2 SASEGT. V lost 3 bases to trimming and J lost 7 bases; unmatched junction nucleotides: 4. The CDR3 has 13 residues. The table came from immunoSEQ multiplex PCR; TCRdb's copy has only in-frame clones and leaves some out. The table has some 66,000 clones, 60% to 85% seen once; the top ten hold around 5%. The sort gate was single viable CD3+CD4+CD8-CD45RO+ cells for memory CD4+ T cells. This rearrangement joins TRBV6-1 to TRBJ1-1, with TRBD1 identical over 8 bases. The sequencing input was memory CD4+ T cells from blood. This clonotype was obtained from an adult in good health and CMV-seropositive. The CDR3 nucleotides are TGTGCCAGCAGTGAGGGACAGGACCTTGAAGCTTTCTTT. Translation: CASSEGQDLEAFF.